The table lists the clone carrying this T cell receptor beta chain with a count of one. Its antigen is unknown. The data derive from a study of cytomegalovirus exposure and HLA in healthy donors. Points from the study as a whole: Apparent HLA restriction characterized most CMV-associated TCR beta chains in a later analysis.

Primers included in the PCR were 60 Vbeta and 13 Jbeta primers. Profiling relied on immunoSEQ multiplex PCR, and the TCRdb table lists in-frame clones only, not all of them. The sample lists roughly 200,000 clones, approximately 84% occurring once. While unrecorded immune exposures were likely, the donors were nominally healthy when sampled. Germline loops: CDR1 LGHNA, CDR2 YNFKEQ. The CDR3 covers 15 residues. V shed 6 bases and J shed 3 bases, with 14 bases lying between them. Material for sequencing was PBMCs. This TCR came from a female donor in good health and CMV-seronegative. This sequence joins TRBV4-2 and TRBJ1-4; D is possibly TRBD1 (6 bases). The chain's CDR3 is CASRWSGEANEKLFF. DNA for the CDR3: TGTGCCAGCAGGTGGTCAGGGGAAGCTAATGAAAAACTGTTTTTT.